This TCR beta chain was retrieved from a study of blood T cell repertoires in COVID-19 (dated by TCRdb to 2020 to 2021). A note on the overall study: The collaborator samples originated in the United States, Italy and Spain and spanned the acute and convalescent phases of COVID-19. The prospective study material was composed of cDNA or gDNA derived from T cells, B-cell-depleted T cells, or PBMCs. The dataset comprised deeply sampled blood TCRbeta repertoires from subjects exposed to, actively infected with, or recovered from COVID-19. The repertoires were made available in a free public database intended to serve as a resource for research on the immune response to SARS-CoV-2. Samples came from the ongoing ImmuneRACE study (first 160 participants) plus 1,254 subjects from 6 global collaborators. The sample metadata nearly always contained a de-identified subject ID, COVID-19 status, age in years and sex. Where available, HLA class I and class II types were taken from metadata supplied by the sample provider and were not determined by assay-based typing.

The collaborating institutions used their own protocols to collect whole blood in K2EDTA tubes. For TCRbeta analysis, collaborators shipped samples as frozen whole blood, isolated PBMCs, or DNA extracted from either of those sample types. Overall results and qualifications from the work: The quantity of clinical and demographic metadata differed by source and by participant and was supplied without curation.

On this clone: Its antigen remains undetermined. No base quality values were provided; no much bigger clone lies one nucleotide off.

TCRbeta CDR3 regions were amplified from genomic DNA by means of the immunoSEQ Assay, a bias-controlled multiplex PCR. The original pipeline was this. The number of nucleated cells in each sample was estimated by amplification of reference gene primers within the assay. Sequence reads were collapsed and filtered to measure the absolute abundance of every unique TCRbeta CDR3 rearrangement. Productive Simpson clonality was computed per sample as the square root of Simpson's diversity index over productive rearrangements. TCRdb stores this immuneACCESS table with in-frame sequences only. Part of the clones is absent; in the studies checked, under half of the shortfall reflects unresolved V genes, and no reason is known for the rest. V, J and clone size are taken as reported in that table, and D and trimming were inferred from the DNA itself. This sample gives some 40,000 clones in total; approximately 86% of them show up just once. Around a fifth of the sample goes to the ten largest clones.

CDR1 and CDR2, looked up from the germline V gene (reference sequence), are SEHNR and FQNEAQ. V lost 5 bases and J lost 6 bases; the stretch between them is 19 bases long. From its cysteine to its phenylalanine, the CDR3 spans 16 amino acids. Only the CDR3 DNA is retained, 48 bases long and in frame from the first base. The sample consisted of peripheral blood. In this chain, TRBV7-9 is recombined with TRBJ2-2; TRBD2 might be the D gene, on 6 matching bases. The receptor's source is an older man with acute or convalescent COVID-19. The sequenced DNA: TGTGCCAGCAGCCGTGTAGGCGGGGTTTTGTCCGGGGAGCTGTTTTTT. The translation is CASSRVGGVLSGELFF.